These 12 T cell receptor beta chains were sequenced from one sample in a study of PD-1 blockade in classical Hodgkin lymphoma. Brentuximab vedotin exposure varied, and every patient relapsed after autologous stem cell transplantation. Profiling relied on immunoSEQ multiplex PCR, and the TCRdb table lists in-frame clones only, not all of them. The table has around 40,000 clones, over 55% seen once. Here the sequenced sample was peripheral blood mononuclear cells (PBMCs), taken at baseline. These receptors were taken from a human donor with classical Hodgkin lymphoma.

This clone was counted once. The CDR3 coding sequence is TGCGCCAGCAGCCCGGGGGGGCTGAATCAGCCCCAGCATTTT. Amino acids: CASSPGGLNQPQHF. This chain connects TRBV5-1 to TRBJ1-5; D is perhaps TRBD1 (6 bases). The V end lost 4 bases, the J end lost 4 bases, and 12 bases lay between the germline ends. CDR3 length: 14 residues. The V gene's germline CDR1 is SGHRS and CDR2 YFSETQ.

The chain employs TRBV7-2 and TRBJ2-3; TRBD1 matches 10 bases. The J segment lost 4 bases and the V segment lost 6 bases, leaving 4 bases of the junction unmatched. This CDR3 is built from 14 residues. Germline V gene sequence: CDR1 SGHTA, CDR2 FQGNSA. The DNA for the CDR3 is TGTGCCAGCAGGCCGGGACAGGGGTCAGATACGCAGTATTTT. Amino acid sequence: CASRPGQGSDTQYF.

The genes are TRBV7-3 and TRBJ2-1, with 7 nucleotides matching TRBD2. The CDR3 is 14 amino acids. Per germline, CDR1 SGHTA and CDR2 FQGTGA. The junction had 9 bases not matched to a gene; V was cut back by 5 bases and J by 8 bases. The CDR3 bases are TGTGCCAGCAGCGTTACCCTCACTAGCGATGAGCAGTTCTTC. Residues: CASSVTLTSDEQFF.

The CDR3 region has the DNA TGCGCCAGCAGCCAAGAGCGGGCTAGCGGGAGGGATGAGCAGTTCTTC. Translated, it gives CASSQERASGRDEQFF. The chain carries TRBV4-1 and TRBJ2-1; 12 nucleotides align to TRBD2. The CDR3 has 16 residues. Germline V CDR1 and CDR2: MGHRA, YSYEKL. The J segment lost 8 bases and the V segment lost 0 bases, leaving 5 bases of the junction unmatched.

This clone was seen a few times. The chain is built from TRBV23-1 and TRBJ2-1, with no clear D. TRBV23-1 is reported as an ORF; its role is uncertain. This CDR3 contains 16 residues. V was trimmed by 2 bases and J by 0 bases, leaving 11 bases between them. In nucleotides, the CDR3 is TGCGCCAGCAGTCAAAACGGCCCCAGCTCCTACAATGAGCAGTTCTTC. It encodes CASSQNGPSSYNEQFF.

In its sample, this clone was seen a few times. V usage is TRBV7-9 and J usage is TRBJ2-7, with D maybe TRBD1 (5 bases). V was clipped by 3 bases and J by 0 bases, with 12 bases between them. CDR3 length: 15 amino acids. The V gene's germline CDR1 is SEHNR and CDR2 FQNEAQ (reference sequence). The CDR3 spells CASSFSPDSSYEQYF. Here the CDR3 DNA reads TGTGCCAGCAGCTTCTCACCCGACAGCTCCTACGAGCAGTACTTC.

The chain recombines TRBV2 with TRBJ2-3; tentative D call: TRBD2 (5 bases). Trimming left V 11 bases short and J 1 base short, with 16 bases between. This CDR3 contains 14 residues. Germline V gene sequence: CDR1 SNHLY, CDR2 FYNNEI. The CDR3 DNA reads as TGTGCCTCAAGGGAAGGTAGCGGCACAGATACGCAGTATTTT. Amino acids: CASREGSGTDTQYF.

J is TRBJ1-3 and V is TRBV4-2; the match to TRBD1 covers 10 bases. The length of the CDR3 is 18 residues. Germline assignment: CDR1 LGHNA and CDR2 YNFKEQ. J was trimmed by 4 bases and V by 1 base; bases with no gene match: 10. CDR3 DNA sequence: TGTGCCAGCAGCCAAGTTTCGGGGGGGACAGGGGAAGGAAACACCATATATTTT. Its protein is CASSQVSGGTGEGNTIYF.

The chain links TRBV19 to TRBJ1-1, with D hard to call. Germline CDR1 and CDR2: LNHDA and SQIVND (reference sequence). This CDR3 comprises 12 residues. The chain's CDR3 is CAASNVGTEAFF. The CDR3 DNA reads as TGTGCTGCATCAAACGTAGGCACTGAAGCTTTCTTT.

V is TRBV7-3 and J is TRBJ2-3; 11 bases map to TRBD2. V shed 2 bases, J shed 5 bases, and the junction held 3 bases outside the gene matches. CDR1 and CDR2 (germline): SGHTA, FQGTGA. This CDR3 has 15 amino acids. The DNA of the CDR3 is TGTGCCAGCAGCTTAGCTGGACTAGCGGGAGATACGCAGTATTTT. This sequence encodes CASSLAGLAGDTQYF.

The J gene is TRBJ1-1, the V gene TRBV6-5; a possible D gene is TRBD1 (6 bases). CDR1 is MNHEY and CDR2 is SVGAGI in the germline V gene. CDR3 size: 13 residues. V was pared by 7 bases and J by 3 bases, with 12 bases between. The DNA of the CDR3 is TGTGCCAGCAAACTACAGGGACACACTGAAGCTTTCTTT. Translation gives CASKLQGHTEAFF.

CDR3 nucleotides: TGCGCCAGCAGCCCTAACCCCACGGATACATACATGGGCTACACCTTC. This sequence encodes CASSPNPTDTYMGYTF. The rearrangement uses TRBV5-1 and TRBJ1-2; the D is unclear. V gave up 4 bases and J gave up 8 bases, with 24 bases separating them. This CDR3 is 16 amino acids long. Looked up from germline, CDR1 is SGHRS and CDR2 is YFSETQ.